Listed here are 20 T cell receptor beta chains from one sample, sequenced in a study of post-analysis software for immune sequencing data. Their antigen targets remain unknown. Included in the TCR beta cDNA libraries were unique molecular identifiers. Each CDR3 protein gets one entry after TCRdb re-called the PCR reads with MiXCR. Here the sample spans 450,000 or so distinct CDR3 sequences, roughly 45% being singletons. Study outcomes and limitations: Elevated frequency relative to controls characterized four or five TRBV segments in patients, TRBV5-6, TRBV5-1 and TRBV20-1 among them.

The sequenced material came from blood. These receptors were obtained from a girl aged 5-17 years with multiple sclerosis.

V is TRBV29-1 and J is TRBJ1-1; D is ambiguous. This CDR3 is built from 15 residues. The V and J ends lost 0 bases and 1 base respectively, with 12 bases between them. Germline V gene data show CDR1 as SQVTM and CDR2 as ANQGSEA. The CDR3, as DNA: TGCAGCGTTGAAGATTGGGGTGTAGGGAACACTGAAGCTTTCTTT. Translated, it gives CSVEDWGVGNTEAFF.

V is TRBV20-1 and J is TRBJ1-5; possibly TRBD1 for D (6 bases). The CDR3 has 16 residues. V was shortened by 0 bases and J by 2 bases, with 14 bases between the two germline ends. Germline assignment: CDR1 DFQATT and CDR2 SNEGSKA (reference sequence). DNA for the CDR3: TGCAGTGCTAGAGATATCAGGGGTGGCGGCAATCAGCCCCAGCATTTT. As protein: CSARDIRGGGNQPQHF.

J is TRBJ2-5 and V is TRBV20-1; 8 positions agree with TRBD1. The J segment lost 4 bases and the V segment lost 0 bases, leaving 13 bases of the junction unmatched. CDR1 is DFQATT, CDR2 SNEGSKA, per germline (reference sequence). The CDR3 runs to 17 residues. The CDR3 spells CSARDPRQGSPLETQYF. The CDR3 nucleotides read TGCAGTGCTAGAGATCCCAGACAGGGGTCGCCGTTAGAGACCCAGTACTTC.

This chain joins TRBV9 and TRBJ2-7; no definite D call. Deletions cut 0 bases from V and 0 bases from J, with 10 bases between. Looked up from germline, CDR1 is SGDLS and CDR2 is YYNGEE. This CDR3 contains 15 residues. This chain's CDR3 is CASSVDGGNSYEQYF. The CDR3 nucleotides are TGTGCCAGCAGCGTAGATGGCGGAAACTCCTACGAGCAGTACTTC.

The chain couples TRBV28 to TRBJ2-3, with unresolved D. Germline V gives CDR1 MDHEN, CDR2 SYDVKM. CDR3 length: 18 amino acids. V gave up 5 bases and J gave up 3 bases, with 24 bases separating them. The CDR3 protein is CASSIGPGRPRVTDTQYF. CDR3 sequence (DNA): TGTGCCAGCAGTATCGGCCCCGGGCGGCCTCGGGTGACAGATACGCAGTATTTT.

A note on this clonotype: One end of the junction does not line up with germline, which may come from a read error. The chain combines TRBV15 with TRBJ2-7; the D is unclear. Germline-derived CDR1 and CDR2 are LNHNV and YYDKDF (reference sequence). CDR3 length equals 15 residues. The chain's CDR3 is CATSRGGIGSYGQYF. For the CDR3, the DNA is TGTGCCACCAGCAGAGGTGGGATAGGCTCCTACGGGCAGTACTTC.

As DNA, the CDR3 is TGTGCCACCAGTGATTCTTGGGGGCAGAGGACGGAGGAGACCCAGTACTTC. Translating it yields CATSDSWGQRTEETQYF. V is TRBV24-1 and J is TRBJ2-4; D may be TRBD1 (6 bases). Matching the DNA end better, TRBJ2-5 makes the J call doubtful. This CDR3 comprises 17 residues. The germline V gene has CDR1 KGHDR and CDR2 SFDVKD.

This chain joins TRBV11-2 and TRBJ2-7, with 9 bases matching TRBD2. J gave up 1 base and V 0 bases, and 4 bases lay outside the gene matches. The CDR3 is made up of 16 amino acids. Per the germline V gene, CDR1 is SGHAT and CDR2 is FQNNGV. The CDR3 spells CASSLEASGVSYEQYF. The CDR3 DNA reads as TGTGCCAGCAGCTTAGAGGCTAGCGGGGTTTCCTACGAGCAGTACTTC.

The rearrangement uses TRBV20-1 and TRBJ2-3; no reliable D call. The V gene's germline CDR1 is DFQATT and CDR2 SNEGSKA (reference sequence). The CDR3 totals 14 residues. Trimming took 1 base from V and 3 from J, leaving 11 bases between them. CDR3 in DNA: TGCAGTGCTAGAGTCCTAGAAAAAACAGATACGCAGTATTTT. This sequence encodes CSARVLEKTDTQYF.

This clonotype has more than one count but fewer than ten. The chain has TRBV27 and TRBJ2-1, with D uncertain. Germline CDR1 MNHEY, CDR2 SMNVEV (reference sequence). The germline V and J ends were trimmed by 2 bases and 7 bases, with 15 bases remaining between them. This CDR3 has 15 amino acids. The CDR3 region is CASSLTPRPWNEQFF. Written as DNA, the CDR3 is TGTGCCAGCAGTTTAACCCCTAGGCCGTGGAATGAGCAGTTCTTC.

This chain joins TRBV7-9 and TRBJ2-1; D is unclear. There are 13 residues in the CDR3. CDR1 and CDR2 (germline): SEHNR, FQNEAQ (reference sequence). The V end was cut by 0 bases, the J end by 8 bases, with 8 bases between. CDR3 sequence reads: CASSLAVLHEQFF. The CDR3 DNA sequence: TGTGCCAGCAGCTTAGCAGTCCTTCATGAGCAGTTCTTC.

This chain links TRBV6-1 with TRBJ2-7, with D unclear. The J call may be incorrect, as the DNA end agrees better with TRBJ2-5. This CDR3 contains 15 residues. Germline-derived CDR1 and CDR2 are MNHNS and SASEGT. The CDR3 region is CASSEEVGGSGTQYF. CDR3 bases: TGTGCCAGCAGTGAAGAGGTCGGCGGATCGGGGACCCAGTACTTC.

This clonotype has more than one count but fewer than ten. The V and J genes are TRBV29-1 and TRBJ2-5; tentative D call: TRBD2 (6 bases). Germline values: CDR1 SQVTM, CDR2 ANQGSEA. The CDR3 covers 13 residues. Between the trimmed V and J ends, which lost 5 bases and 5 bases, there was a span of 15 bases. CDR3 sequence: CSVIRGAGETQYF. In DNA form, the CDR3 reads TGCAGCGTTATAAGGGGTGCGGGGGAGACCCAGTACTTC. The whole variable domain, filled in from reference TRBV29-1 and TRBJ2-5, reads SAVISQKPSRDICQRGTSLTIQCQVDSQVTMMFWYRQQPGQSLTLIATANQGSEATYESGFVIDKFPISRPNLTFSTLTVSNMSPEDSSIYLCSVIRGAGETQYFGPGTRLLVL.

The chain recombines TRBV27 with TRBJ1-2, with unresolved D. Trimming took 5 bases from V and 2 from J, leaving 12 bases between them. The CDR3 totals 14 residues. Germline CDR1 MNHEY, CDR2 SMNVEV (reference sequence). The CDR3 spells CASSPIRENYGYTF. DNA of the CDR3: TGTGCCAGCAGTCCGATTCGAGAAAACTATGGCTACACCTTC.

Remarks on this clonotype: The junction differs from germline at one of its ends, possibly a read error. This chain joins TRBV20-1 and TRBJ2-6, with 7 bases fitting TRBD1. The CDR3 consists of 14 residues. Germline CDR1 reads DFQATT; CDR2 reads SNEGSKA (reference sequence). CDR3 loop: CSAKTGSGADVLTF. In DNA, the CDR3 is TGCAGTGCTAAGACAGGGTCCGGGGCCGACGTCCTGACTTTC.

This clonotype appeared a few times. The chain is built from TRBV6-2 or TRBV6-3 and TRBJ1-1; D gene ambiguous. The CDR3 is 11 amino acids. Trimming pared 10 bases from V and 1 base from J, leaving 7 bases between. Germline CDR1 and CDR2: MNHEY and SVGEGT. CDR3 sequence: CAIRRNTEAFF. The CDR3 nucleotides are TGTGCCATTCGACGGAACACTGAAGCTTTCTTT.

This chain joins TRBV20-1 and TRBJ2-5; 7 nucleotides align to TRBD1. Unmatched junction bases numbered 4, after V lost 6 bases and J lost 0 bases. CDR3 length: 13 amino acids. The V gene's germline CDR1 is DFQATT and CDR2 SNEGSKA (reference sequence). The CDR3 DNA reads TGCAGTGCCCAAGACAGGGACCAAGAGACCCAGTACTTC. It is translated as CSAQDRDQETQYF.

The rearrangement links TRBV7-9 to TRBJ1-1; possible D gene TRBD1, 5 bases. The ends were cut back, 4 bases at V and 4 bases at J, with 16 bases in the middle. The CDR3 runs 15 residues. Per the germline V gene, CDR1 is SEHNR and CDR2 is FQNEAQ (reference sequence). This CDR3 is CASSSPTGRGTEAFF. The DNA of the CDR3 is TGTGCCAGCAGCTCCCCGACGGGTAGGGGCACTGAAGCTTTCTTT.

This clonotype came up a few times. The chain joins TRBV7-9 to TRBJ2-3; D is unclear. Trimming took off 5 bases at V and 4 bases at J, with 13 bases between the two ends. CDR3 size: 14 residues. Germline lookup yields CDR1 SEHNR and CDR2 FQNEAQ (reference sequence). The CDR3 spells CASSPDRAADTQYF. DNA of the CDR3: TGTGCCAGCAGCCCGGACCGGGCGGCAGATACGCAGTATTTT.

V is TRBV7-9 and J is TRBJ1-1; 11 bases are a match to TRBD1. The germline V gene has CDR1 SEHNR and CDR2 FQNEAQ (reference sequence). The CDR3 is 17 residues long. Unmatched junction bases numbered 15, after V lost 6 bases and J lost 6 bases. CDR3: CASRDIGTGGLRAEAFF. CDR3 nucleotides: TGTGCCAGCAGAGACATTGGGACAGGGGGATTGAGAGCTGAAGCTTTCTTT.